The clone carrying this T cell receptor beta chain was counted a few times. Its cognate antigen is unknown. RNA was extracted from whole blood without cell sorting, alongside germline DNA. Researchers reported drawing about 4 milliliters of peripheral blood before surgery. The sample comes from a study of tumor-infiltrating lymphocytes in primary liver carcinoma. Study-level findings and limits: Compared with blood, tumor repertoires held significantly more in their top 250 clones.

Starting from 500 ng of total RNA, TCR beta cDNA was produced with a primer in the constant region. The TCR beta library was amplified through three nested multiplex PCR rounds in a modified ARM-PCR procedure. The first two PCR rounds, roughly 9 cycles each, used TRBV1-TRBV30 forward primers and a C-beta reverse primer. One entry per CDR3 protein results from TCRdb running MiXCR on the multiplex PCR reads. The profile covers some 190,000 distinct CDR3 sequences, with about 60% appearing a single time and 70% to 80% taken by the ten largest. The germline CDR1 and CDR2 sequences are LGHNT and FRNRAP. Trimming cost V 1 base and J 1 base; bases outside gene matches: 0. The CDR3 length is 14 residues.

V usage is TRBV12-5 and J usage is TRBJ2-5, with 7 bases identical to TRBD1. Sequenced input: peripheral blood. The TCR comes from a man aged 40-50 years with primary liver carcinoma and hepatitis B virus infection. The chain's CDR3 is CASGLGQGQETQYF. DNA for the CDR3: TGTGCTAGTGGTTTGGGACAGGGCCAAGAGACCCAGTACTTC.